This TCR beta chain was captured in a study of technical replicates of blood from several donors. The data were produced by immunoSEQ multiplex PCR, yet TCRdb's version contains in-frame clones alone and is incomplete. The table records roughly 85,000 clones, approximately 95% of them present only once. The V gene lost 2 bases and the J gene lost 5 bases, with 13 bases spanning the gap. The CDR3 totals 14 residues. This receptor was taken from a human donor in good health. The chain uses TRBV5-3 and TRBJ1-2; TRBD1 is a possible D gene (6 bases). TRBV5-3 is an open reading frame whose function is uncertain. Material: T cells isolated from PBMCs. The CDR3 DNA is TGTGCCAGAAGCTTCAGAAAAACAGGGTATGGCTACACCTTC. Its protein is CARSFRKTGYGYTF.